This TCR beta chain is from a study of OX40 agonist ivuxolimab in advanced cancers. This table comes from immunoSEQ multiplex PCR, and its TCRdb copy is limited to in-frame clones, with some not included. The sample includes some 100,000 clones, more than 85% seen only once; the top ten take roughly 0.53%. Patients who had autoimmune disease history or got systemic immunosuppression were left out. The V end was cut by 8 bases, the J end by 0 bases, with 17 bases between. Germline CDR1 reads LNHDA; CDR2 reads SQIVND (reference sequence). The CDR3 sequence is 16 residues long. The specimen was CD4+ or CD8+ T cells sorted from blood, collected in a trial of the OX40 agonist ivuxolimab. This TCR derives from an adult with an advanced solid tumor such as melanoma, head and neck, liver or kidney cancer. This chain uses TRBV19 with TRBJ1-3; tentatively, D is TRBD1 (6 bases). In nucleotides, the CDR3 is TGTGCCAGTGGACGGGACACCAAATTCTCTGGAAACACCATATATTTT. Protein sequence: CASGRDTKFSGNTIYF. The full variable domain, completed using reference TRBV19 and TRBJ1-3, is DGGITQSPKYLFRKEGQNVTLSCEQNLNHDAMYWYRQDPGQGLRLIYYSQIVNDFQKGDIAEGYSVSREKKESFPLTVTSAQKNPTAFYLCASGRDTKFSGNTIYFGEGSWLTVV.